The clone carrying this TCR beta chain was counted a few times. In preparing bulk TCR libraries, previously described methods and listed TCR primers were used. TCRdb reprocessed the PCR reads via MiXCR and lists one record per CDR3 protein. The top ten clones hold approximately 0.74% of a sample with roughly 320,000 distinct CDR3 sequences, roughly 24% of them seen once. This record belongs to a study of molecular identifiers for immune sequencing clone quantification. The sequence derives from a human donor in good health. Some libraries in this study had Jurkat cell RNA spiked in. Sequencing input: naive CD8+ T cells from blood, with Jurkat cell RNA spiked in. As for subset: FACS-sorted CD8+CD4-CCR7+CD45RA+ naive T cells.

CDR3 DNA sequence: TGTGCCAGCAGCCAAGCCGCCACCTACGAGCAGTACTTC. Translating it yields CASSQAATYEQYF. This sequence joins TRBV4-2 and TRBJ2-7; no firm D call. Trimming removed 1 base at V and 2 bases at J, with 6 bases between. CDR1 and CDR2 from the germline V gene are LGHNA and YNFKEQ. The CDR3 totals 13 residues.